Listed below are T cell receptor beta chains from one sample, sequenced in a study of T-cell reconstitution after alpha-beta-depleted transplantation in children. TCRdb processed the PCR reads anew with MiXCR; each CDR3 protein has one entry. The sample has roughly 420,000 distinct CDR3 sequences, 16% seen once. The sample consisted of PBMCs, mostly from graft donor cells, taken 360 days after TCRalphabeta/CD19-depleted stem cell transplant. Receptors were obtained from a boy in the first two years of life who had a stem cell transplant for Wiskott-Aldrich syndrome, so the T cells may come from the graft donor. The CDR3 runs from the conserved cysteine through the conserved F or W. D genes are given only for firm matches. Clone sizes are given selectively: once, few, many, or a class where the clone is expanded.

v_gene: TRBV28
abundance: few
j_gene: TRBJ2-1
d_gene: NA
CDR3aa: CASSLGLKHNEQFF
CDR3nt: TGTGCCAGCAGTTTGGGGTTGAAGCACAATGAGCAGTTCTTC

v_gene: TRBV3-1
abundance: NA
j_gene: TRBJ2-2
d_gene: NA
CDR3aa: CASSLRGKTFF
CDR3nt: TGTGCCAGCAGCCTAAGGGGGAAAACGTTTTTT

v_gene: TRBV10-2
abundance: NA
j_gene: TRBJ2-2
d_gene: NA
CDR3aa: CASRMDPNTGELFF
CDR3nt: TGCGCCAGCCGAATGGACCCGAACACCGGGGAGCTGTTTTTT

v_gene: TRBV4-3
abundance: many
j_gene: TRBJ2-1
d_gene: NA
CDR3aa: CASSQEAYRDDEQFF
CDR3nt: TGCGCCAGCAGCCAAGAGGCTTACAGGGACGATGAGCAGTTCTTC

v_gene: TRBV24-1
abundance: NA
j_gene: TRBJ2-6
d_gene: TRBD1
CDR3aa: CATSDGQGLSGANVLTF
CDR3nt: TGTGCCACCAGTGATGGACAGGGACTCTCTGGGGCCAACGTCCTGACTTTC

v_gene: TRBV7-9
abundance: few
j_gene: TRBJ2-5
d_gene: NA
CDR3aa: CASSPGGAGETQYF
CDR3nt: TGTGCCAGCTCCCCGGGGGGCGCAGGAGAGACCCAGTACTTC

v_gene: TRBV5-1
abundance: NA
j_gene: TRBJ2-3
d_gene: NA
CDR3aa: CASSLHRGRGDTQYF
CDR3nt: TGCGCCAGCAGCTTACATCGGGGGAGAGGGGATACGCAGTATTTT

v_gene: TRBV6-1
abundance: NA
j_gene: TRBJ2-6
d_gene: NA
CDR3aa: CASSERQQTPTGANVLTF
CDR3nt: TGTGCCAGCAGTGAAAGACAACAAACCCCCACTGGGGCCAACGTCCTGACTTTC

v_gene: TRBV6-1
abundance: many
j_gene: TRBJ1-1
d_gene: NA
CDR3aa: CASSLRAVNTEAFF
CDR3nt: TGTGCCAGCAGTCTTCGAGCCGTGAACACTGAAGCTTTCTTT

v_gene: TRBV12-3/TRBV12-4
abundance: NA
j_gene: TRBJ1-4
d_gene: NA
CDR3aa: CASSWAQGGEKLFF
CDR3nt: TGTGCCAGCAGTTGGGCCCAGGGTGGCGAAAAACTGTTTTTT

v_gene: TRBV7-2
abundance: NA
j_gene: TRBJ2-2
d_gene: TRBD2
CDR3aa: CASSYSGTTDTGELFF
CDR3nt: TGTGCCAGCAGCTATTCCGGGACTACGGACACCGGGGAGCTGTTTTTT

v_gene: TRBV29-1
abundance: NA
j_gene: TRBJ2-5
d_gene: NA
CDR3aa: CSVALVGGETQYF
CDR3nt: TGCAGCGTCGCTCTAGTTGGAGGGGAGACCCAGTACTTC

v_gene: TRBV12-3/TRBV12-4
abundance: NA
j_gene: TRBJ2-2
d_gene: NA
CDR3aa: CASSLGQFFGELFF
CDR3nt: TGTGCCAGCAGTTTGGGGCAGTTTTTCGGGGAGCTGTTTTTT

v_gene: TRBV12-3/TRBV12-4
abundance: NA
j_gene: TRBJ2-4
d_gene: TRBD2
CDR3aa: CASSFQRGAKNIQYF
CDR3nt: TGTGCCAGCAGTTTCCAGCGGGGAGCCAAAAACATTCAGTACTTC

v_gene: TRBV4-2
abundance: few
j_gene: TRBJ2-7
d_gene: NA
CDR3aa: CASSQAAGLTVFEQYF
CDR3nt: TGTGCCAGCAGCCAAGCAGCAGGACTAACAGTTTTCGAGCAGTACTTC

v_gene: TRBV18
abundance: few
j_gene: TRBJ2-1
d_gene: NA
CDR3aa: CASSPRAGGTFYNEQFF
CDR3nt: TGTGCCAGCTCACCAAGGGCTGGCGGGACTTTTTACAATGAGCAGTTCTTC

v_gene: TRBV5-1
abundance: few
j_gene: TRBJ2-7
d_gene: NA
CDR3aa: CASRQGVTDEQYF
CDR3nt: TGCGCCAGCAGGCAGGGAGTCACGGACGAGCAGTACTTC

v_gene: TRBV11-3
abundance: few
j_gene: TRBJ2-1
d_gene: TRBD2
CDR3aa: CASSYSGRNYNEQFF
CDR3nt: TGTGCCAGCAGTTATAGCGGGAGAAACTACAATGAGCAGTTCTTC

v_gene: TRBV6-5
abundance: NA
j_gene: TRBJ1-6
d_gene: TRBD1
CDR3aa: CASRGLQGSSPLHF
CDR3nt: TGTGCCAGCAGGGGTTTACAGGGGAGTTCACCCCTCCACTTT

v_gene: TRBV3-1
abundance: NA
j_gene: TRBJ2-5
d_gene: NA
CDR3aa: CASSLRFYQETQYF
CDR3nt: TGTGCCAGCAGCCTCCGGTTTTACCAAGAGACCCAGTACTTC

v_gene: TRBV5-1
abundance: few
j_gene: TRBJ2-5
d_gene: TRBD1
CDR3aa: CASSSSGTGIQYF
CDR3nt: TGCGCCAGCAGCTCTTCCGGGACAGGGATCCAGTACTTC

v_gene: TRBV7-2
abundance: many
j_gene: TRBJ2-1
d_gene: NA
CDR3aa: CASSQDGRSYNEQFF
CDR3nt: TGTGCCAGCAGCCAAGACGGACGCTCCTACAATGAGCAGTTCTTC

v_gene: TRBV20-1
abundance: NA
j_gene: TRBJ2-1
d_gene: NA
CDR3aa: CSVGSGVYNEQFF
CDR3nt: TGCAGTGTAGGGTCAGGGGTTTACAATGAGCAGTTCTTC

v_gene: TRBV13
abundance: NA
j_gene: TRBJ2-7
d_gene: NA
CDR3aa: CASSLRGQIYEQYF
CDR3nt: TGTGCCAGCAGCTTAAGGGGACAAATCTACGAGCAGTACTTC

v_gene: TRBV12-3/TRBV12-4
abundance: few
j_gene: TRBJ1-1
d_gene: NA
CDR3aa: CASRGFRLNTEAFF
CDR3nt: TGTGCCAGCAGGGGATTCCGCTTGAACACTGAAGCTTTCTTT

v_gene: TRBV5-4
abundance: NA
j_gene: TRBJ1-1
d_gene: NA
CDR3aa: CASSLGLIAKGPREGKKNTEAFF
CDR3nt: TGTGCCAGCAGCTTGGGACTTATCGCCAAAGGTCCAAGGGAGGGGAAGAAGAACACTGAAGCTTTCTTT

v_gene: TRBV2
abundance: NA
j_gene: TRBJ1-5
d_gene: TRBD1
CDR3aa: CASSDRQGARQPQHF
CDR3nt: TGTGCCAGCAGTGATAGGCAGGGGGCGAGGCAGCCCCAGCATTTT

v_gene: TRBV5-1
abundance: NA
j_gene: TRBJ2-7
d_gene: NA
CDR3aa: CASSYGSPYEQYF
CDR3nt: TGCGCCAGCAGCTACGGGAGTCCCTACGAGCAGTACTTC

v_gene: TRBV11-2
abundance: NA
j_gene: TRBJ2-5
d_gene: NA
CDR3aa: CASSPRATLGQETQYF
CDR3nt: TGTGCCAGCAGCCCCCGGGCAACCCTTGGCCAAGAGACCCAGTACTTC

v_gene: TRBV9
abundance: few
j_gene: TRBJ2-1
d_gene: NA
CDR3aa: CASSVVSRTNEQFF
CDR3nt: TGTGCCAGCAGCGTAGTCAGCCGGACCAATGAGCAGTTCTTC

v_gene: TRBV9
abundance: NA
j_gene: TRBJ2-7
d_gene: TRBD2
CDR3aa: CASSGGTSGSSYEQYF
CDR3nt: TGTGCCAGCAGCGGGGGGACTAGCGGGAGCTCCTACGAGCAGTACTTC

v_gene: TRBV5-6
abundance: many
j_gene: TRBJ2-1
d_gene: NA
CDR3aa: CASSFDDRTPYNEQFF
CDR3nt: TGTGCCAGCAGCTTTGATGACAGGACCCCCTACAATGAGCAGTTCTTC

v_gene: TRBV20-1
abundance: many
j_gene: TRBJ1-2
d_gene: NA
CDR3aa: CSARGAQNYGYTF
CDR3nt: TGCAGTGCTAGAGGGGCACAGAACTATGGCTACACCTTC

v_gene: TRBV6-2/TRBV6-3
abundance: NA
j_gene: TRBJ2-1
d_gene: NA
CDR3aa: CASSYGRRLYNDQFF
CDR3nt: TGTGCCAGCAGTTACGGCCGGAGACTCTACAATGACCAGTTCTTC

v_gene: TRBV30
abundance: NA
j_gene: TRBJ2-1
d_gene: TRBD2
CDR3aa: CAWSPPGGRRNEQFF
CDR3nt: TGTGCCTGGAGCCCCCCGGGCGGGAGGAGGAATGAGCAGTTCTTC

v_gene: TRBV6-2/TRBV6-3
abundance: NA
j_gene: TRBJ1-2
d_gene: TRBD1
CDR3aa: CASSYSPTGRYGYTF
CDR3nt: TGTGCCAGCAGTTACAGCCCGACAGGGAGATATGGCTACACCTTC

v_gene: TRBV2
abundance: few
j_gene: TRBJ2-1
d_gene: NA
CDR3aa: CASSSEGLPYNEQFF
CDR3nt: TGTGCCAGCAGCTCTGAGGGACTCCCCTACAATGAGCAGTTCTTC

v_gene: TRBV28
abundance: NA
j_gene: TRBJ1-5
d_gene: NA
CDR3aa: CASRIGGGWSQPQHF
CDR3nt: TGTGCCAGCAGAATTGGTGGGGGCTGGAGTCAGCCCCAGCATTTT

v_gene: TRBV24-1
abundance: NA
j_gene: TRBJ2-7
d_gene: TRBD1
CDR3aa: CATSGDSPEQYF
CDR3nt: TGTGCCACCAGTGGGGACAGCCCCGAGCAGTACTTC

v_gene: TRBV6-2/TRBV6-3
abundance: few
j_gene: TRBJ2-7
d_gene: TRBD1
CDR3aa: CASSYPRWTGIVYEQYF
CDR3nt: TGTGCCAGCAGTTACCCTCGGTGGACAGGGATAGTCTACGAGCAGTACTTC

v_gene: TRBV5-6
abundance: NA
j_gene: TRBJ2-1
d_gene: TRBD2
CDR3aa: CASSSYGTSGGAINNEQFF
CDR3nt: TGTGCCAGCAGCTCCTACGGGACTAGCGGGGGGGCGATAAACAATGAGCAGTTCTTC

v_gene: TRBV5-5
abundance: few
j_gene: TRBJ2-3
d_gene: NA
CDR3aa: CASSYSLRTRKPDTQYF
CDR3nt: TGTGCCAGCAGCTACAGCCTACGGACTCGGAAGCCAGATACGCAGTATTTT

v_gene: TRBV20-1
abundance: NA
j_gene: TRBJ2-7
d_gene: TRBD2
CDR3aa: CSARGGAGYEQYF
CDR3nt: TGCAGTGCTAGGGGAGGGGCCGGTTACGAGCAGTACTTC

v_gene: TRBV29-1
abundance: NA
j_gene: TRBJ2-2
d_gene: NA
CDR3aa: CSGSMNTGELFF
CDR3nt: TGCAGCGGTTCTATGAACACCGGGGAGCTGTTTTTT

v_gene: TRBV12-3/TRBV12-4
abundance: few
j_gene: TRBJ2-1
d_gene: TRBD1
CDR3aa: CASSRGTGSSYNEQFF
CDR3nt: TGTGCCAGCAGTCGAGGGACAGGGAGCTCCTACAATGAGCAGTTCTTC

v_gene: TRBV12-3/TRBV12-4
abundance: few
j_gene: TRBJ2-1
d_gene: TRBD1
CDR3aa: CASSQGASSYNEQFF
CDR3nt: TGTGCCAGCAGTCAGGGGGCTAGCTCCTACAATGAGCAGTTCTTC

v_gene: TRBV12-3/TRBV12-4
abundance: few
j_gene: TRBJ2-3
d_gene: NA
CDR3aa: CASSPIARRRADTQYF
CDR3nt: TGTGCCAGCAGCCCAATAGCAAGGCGGCGGGCAGATACGCAGTATTTT

v_gene: TRBV7-9
abundance: NA
j_gene: TRBJ1-1
d_gene: TRBD1
CDR3aa: CASSPTGERAEAFF
CDR3nt: TGTGCCAGCAGCCCGACAGGGGAAAGGGCTGAAGCTTTCTTT

v_gene: TRBV10-3
abundance: NA
j_gene: TRBJ2-7
d_gene: TRBD2
CDR3aa: CAISSFPGLADYEQYF
CDR3nt: TGTGCCATCAGTTCCTTTCCGGGACTAGCAGACTACGAGCAGTACTTC

v_gene: TRBV19
abundance: once
j_gene: TRBJ1-1
d_gene: NA
CDR3aa: CASSIVGPARTEAFF
CDR3nt: TGTGCCAGTAGTATAGTCGGCCCGGCGAGGACTGAAGCTTTCTTT

v_gene: TRBV10-3
abundance: NA
j_gene: TRBJ2-5
d_gene: TRBD2
CDR3aa: CAISDAGGQETQYF
CDR3nt: TGTGCCATCAGTGATGCGGGGGGACAAGAGACCCAGTACTTC

v_gene: TRBV6-7
abundance: NA
j_gene: TRBJ1-2
d_gene: NA
CDR3aa: CAFSFGPRSTF
CDR3nt: TGTGCCTTCAGTTTCGGACCGCGATCCACCTTC